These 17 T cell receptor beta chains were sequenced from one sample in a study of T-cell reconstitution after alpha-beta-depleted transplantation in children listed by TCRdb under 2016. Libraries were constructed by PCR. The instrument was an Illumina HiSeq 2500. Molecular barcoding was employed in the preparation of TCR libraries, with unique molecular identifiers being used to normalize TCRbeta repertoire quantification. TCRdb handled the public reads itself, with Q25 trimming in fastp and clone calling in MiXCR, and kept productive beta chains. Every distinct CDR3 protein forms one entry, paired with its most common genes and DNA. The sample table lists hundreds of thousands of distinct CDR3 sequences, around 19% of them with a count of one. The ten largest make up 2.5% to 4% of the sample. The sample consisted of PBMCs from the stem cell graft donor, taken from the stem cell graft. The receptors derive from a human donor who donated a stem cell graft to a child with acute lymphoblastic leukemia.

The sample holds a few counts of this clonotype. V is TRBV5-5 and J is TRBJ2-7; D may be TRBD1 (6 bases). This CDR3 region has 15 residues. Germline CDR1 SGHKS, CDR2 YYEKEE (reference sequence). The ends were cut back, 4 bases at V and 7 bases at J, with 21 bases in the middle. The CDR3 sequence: CASSLTTGSFLEQYF. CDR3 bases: TGTGCCAGCAGCCTGACGACAGGTTCCTTCCTTGAGCAGTACTTC.

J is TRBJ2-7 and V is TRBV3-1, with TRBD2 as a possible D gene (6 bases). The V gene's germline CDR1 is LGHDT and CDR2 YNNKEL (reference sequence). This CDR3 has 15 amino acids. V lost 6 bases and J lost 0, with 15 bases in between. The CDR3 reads CASRYRHGSSYEQYF. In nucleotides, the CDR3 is TGTGCCAGCAGGTACCGACACGGGAGCTCCTACGAGCAGTACTTC.

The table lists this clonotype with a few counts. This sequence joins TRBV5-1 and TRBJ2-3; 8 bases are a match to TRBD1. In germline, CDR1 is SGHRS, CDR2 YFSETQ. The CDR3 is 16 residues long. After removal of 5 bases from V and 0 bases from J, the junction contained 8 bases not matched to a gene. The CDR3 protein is CASSSGTGHSTDTQYF. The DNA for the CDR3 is TGCGCCAGCAGTTCTGGGACAGGACATAGCACAGATACGCAGTATTTT.

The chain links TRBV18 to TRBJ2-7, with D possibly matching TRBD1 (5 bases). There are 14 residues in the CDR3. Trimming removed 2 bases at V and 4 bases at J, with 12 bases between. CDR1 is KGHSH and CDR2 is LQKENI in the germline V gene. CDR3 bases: TGTGCCAGCTCACCAGGGGCAGGCATATACGAGCAGTACTTC. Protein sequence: CASSPGAGIYEQYF.

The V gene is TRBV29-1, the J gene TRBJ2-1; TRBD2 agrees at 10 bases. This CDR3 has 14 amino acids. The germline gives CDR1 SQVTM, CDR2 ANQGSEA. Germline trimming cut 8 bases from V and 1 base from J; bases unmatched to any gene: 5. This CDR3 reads CSIGLAESYNEQFF. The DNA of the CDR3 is TGCAGCATAGGACTAGCGGAGTCCTACAATGAGCAGTTCTTC.

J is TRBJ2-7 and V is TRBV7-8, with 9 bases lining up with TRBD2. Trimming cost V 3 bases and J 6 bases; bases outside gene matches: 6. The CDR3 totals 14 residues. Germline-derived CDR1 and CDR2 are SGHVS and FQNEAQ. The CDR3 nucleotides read TGTGCCAGCAGCTTCGGGACTAGCAGGGGCGAGCAGTACTTC. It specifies CASSFGTSRGEQYF.

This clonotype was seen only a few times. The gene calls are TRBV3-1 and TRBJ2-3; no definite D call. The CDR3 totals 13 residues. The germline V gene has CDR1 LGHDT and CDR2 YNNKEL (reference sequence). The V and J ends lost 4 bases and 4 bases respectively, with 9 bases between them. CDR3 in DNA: TGTGCCAGCAGCCTCCCCCCGGCAGATACGCAGTATTTT. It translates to CASSLPPADTQYF.

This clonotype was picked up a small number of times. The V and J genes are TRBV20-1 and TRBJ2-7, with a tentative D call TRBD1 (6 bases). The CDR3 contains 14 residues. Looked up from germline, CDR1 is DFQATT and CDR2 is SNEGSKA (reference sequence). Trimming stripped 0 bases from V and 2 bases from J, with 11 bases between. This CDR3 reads CSARDDRTAYEQYF. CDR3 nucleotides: TGCAGTGCTAGAGATGACAGGACAGCCTACGAGCAGTACTTC.

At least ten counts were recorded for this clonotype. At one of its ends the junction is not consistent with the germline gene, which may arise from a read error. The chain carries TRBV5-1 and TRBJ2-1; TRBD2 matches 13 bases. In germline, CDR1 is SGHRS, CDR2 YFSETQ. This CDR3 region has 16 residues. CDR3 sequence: CASSLAGLAGYNEQFF. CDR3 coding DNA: TGTGCCAGCAGCTTAGCGGGACTAGCGGGATACAATGAGCAGTTCTTC.

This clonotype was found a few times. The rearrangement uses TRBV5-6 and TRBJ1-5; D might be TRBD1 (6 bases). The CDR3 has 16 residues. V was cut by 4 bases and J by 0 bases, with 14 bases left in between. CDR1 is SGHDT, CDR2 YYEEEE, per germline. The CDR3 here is CASSIGGWGSNQPQHF. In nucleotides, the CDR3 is TGTGCCAGCAGCATAGGGGGTTGGGGTAGCAATCAGCCCCAGCATTTT. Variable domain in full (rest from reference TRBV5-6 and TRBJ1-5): DAGVTQSPTHLIKTRGQQVTLRCSPKSGHDTVSWYQQALGQGPQFIFQYYEEEERQRGNFPDRFSGHQFPNYSSELNVNALLLGDSALYLCASSIGGWGSNQPQHFGDGTRLSIL.

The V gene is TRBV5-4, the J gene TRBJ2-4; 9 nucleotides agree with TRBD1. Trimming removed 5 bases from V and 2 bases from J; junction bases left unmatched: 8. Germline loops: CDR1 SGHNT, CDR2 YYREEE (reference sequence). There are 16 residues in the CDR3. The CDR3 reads CASRHTGGESKNIQYF. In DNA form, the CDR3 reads TGTGCCAGCAGACATACAGGGGGCGAATCCAAAAACATTCAGTACTTC.

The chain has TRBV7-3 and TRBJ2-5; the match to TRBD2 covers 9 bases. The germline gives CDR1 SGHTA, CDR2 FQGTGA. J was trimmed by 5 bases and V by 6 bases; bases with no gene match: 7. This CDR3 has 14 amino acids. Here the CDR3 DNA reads TGTGCCAGCAGTCAAAGCGGGAGGCTTGAGACCCAGTACTTC. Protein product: CASSQSGRLETQYF.

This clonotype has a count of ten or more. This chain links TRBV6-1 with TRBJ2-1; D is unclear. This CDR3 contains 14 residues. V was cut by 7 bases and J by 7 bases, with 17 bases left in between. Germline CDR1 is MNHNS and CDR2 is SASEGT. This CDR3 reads CASTKIGRLNEQFF. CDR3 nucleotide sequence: TGTGCCAGCACCAAAATCGGACGGCTGAATGAGCAGTTCTTC.

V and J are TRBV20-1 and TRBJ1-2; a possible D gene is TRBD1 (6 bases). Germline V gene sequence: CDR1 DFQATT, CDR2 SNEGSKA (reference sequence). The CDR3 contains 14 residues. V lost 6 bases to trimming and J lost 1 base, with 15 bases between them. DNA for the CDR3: TGCAGTGCGAATCGGGGAGGGGGTAACTATGGCTACACCTTC. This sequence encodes CSANRGGGNYGYTF.

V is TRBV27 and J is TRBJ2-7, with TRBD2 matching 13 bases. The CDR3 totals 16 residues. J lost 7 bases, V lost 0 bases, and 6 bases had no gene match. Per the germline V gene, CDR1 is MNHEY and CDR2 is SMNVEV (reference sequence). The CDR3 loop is CASSLSGLAGLWEQYF. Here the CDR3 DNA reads TGTGCCAGCAGTTTATCGGGACTAGCGGGACTGTGGGAGCAGTACTTC.

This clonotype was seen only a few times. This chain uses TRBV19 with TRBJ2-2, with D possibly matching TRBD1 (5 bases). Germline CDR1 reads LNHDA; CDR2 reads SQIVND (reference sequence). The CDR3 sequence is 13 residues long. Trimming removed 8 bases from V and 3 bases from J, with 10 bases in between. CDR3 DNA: TGTGCCAGTTTGACAGCATACACCGGGGAGCTGTTTTTT. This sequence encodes CASLTAYTGELFF.

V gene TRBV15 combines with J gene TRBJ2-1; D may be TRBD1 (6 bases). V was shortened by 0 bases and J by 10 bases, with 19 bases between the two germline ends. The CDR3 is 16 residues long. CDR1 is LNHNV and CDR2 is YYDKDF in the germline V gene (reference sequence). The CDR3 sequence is CATSRDTRDTGSEQFF. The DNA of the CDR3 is TGTGCCACCAGCAGAGATACGAGGGACACCGGTTCAGAGCAGTTCTTC.